Sequencing of this TCR beta chain was carried out in a study of T cells after yellow fever vaccination (dated by TCRdb to between 2018 and 2020). Concerning the study at large: The SMART-Seq v4 Ultra Low Input RNA kit was used to prepare libraries from fractions with low cell numbers. Bulk TCR alpha and beta repertoires were sequenced longitudinally to track T-cell clones before and after primary and booster YFV17D yellow fever vaccination. Two healthy male donors made up the cohort, one aged 18 to 29 years and the other aged 30 to 39 years. Bulk PBMC replicates and cell subsets were isolated from blood drawn at multiple timepoints before and after both primary and secondary immunization.

CDR1 and CDR2 are read off the germline V gene as ENHRY and SYGVKD. The CDR3 contains 20 residues, cysteine and phenylalanine counted. Kept here is only the CDR3 DNA, which spans 60 bases and is read in frame from base 1. At the junction V is shortened by 0 bases and J by 3 bases; bases outside the gene matches: 13. Explained via the paper, the treatment or condition label denotes: live attenuated yellow fever vaccine strain. A standard Ficoll-Paque protocol was used to isolate PBMCs from peripheral blood. Dynabeads CD4 and CD8 positive selection kits were used to isolate CD4 and CD8 T-cell fractions. TriZol was used to extract RNA from bulk PBMCs, CD4 and CD8 fractions, and dextramer-positive and dextramer-negative fractions. Study-level results and caveats: After the booster, most clones that had expanded after primary vaccination were detected again (approximately 95% of CD4 and roughly 86% of CD8), suggesting broad maintenance of memory. Computational filtering was needed because FACS-sorted repertoires could contain abundant contaminating clonotypes from the bulk population. Only a couple of donors were included in the study, so the extent to which the findings can be generalized is limited. Compared with the primary T-cell response, the secondary T-cell response was faster but weaker, reaching its peak on day 5 rather than on day 15. A small fraction of clonotypes appeared in both the CD4 and CD8 compartments, likely as a result of convergent recombination.

This clonotype was found many times. The antigen it binds to is not known. Base-call qualities are not available, and no considerably larger clone is one nucleotide away. Sequenced on an Illumina NovaSeq 6000. TCR cDNA was made using 5'RACE template switching, a step that added a universal primer site and unique molecular identifiers. cDNA synthesis was primed from both the TCR alpha and TCR beta constant segments. Library amplification involved two PCR steps, and the second step added sample barcodes and sequencing adapters. Sequencing of the libraries was done on either Illumina HiSeq 2500 (2x100 bp) or NovaSeq (2x150 bp). The study's own analysis went as follows. Demultiplexing of reads and collapsing into UMI consensus sequences were performed with MIGEC, and V(D)J alignment was carried out with MiXCR. Vaccine-responding clonotypes were identified with edgeR using replicate PBMC samples, with FDR below 0.01 and a log2 fold change above 5 up to day 15 being required. CD4 or CD8 identity was assigned to each bulk clonotype according to whether the clonotype was present at higher abundance in the sequenced CD4 repertoire or the sequenced CD8 repertoire. In-frame beta chains were kept once TCRdb had trimmed the public reads at Q25 with fastp and called clones with MiXCR. Duplicate CDR3 protein sequences are folded into a single record with the most common DNA and genes. The V and J calls were determined by TCRdb, not by the authors. Recorded for this sample are under 150,000 distinct CDR3 sequences; roughly 15% of them occurred a single time. The top ten hold about 40% of the sample.

This clonotype was obtained from a man in his late teens or twenties who received the YFV17D yellow fever vaccine. Here the sequenced sample was CD8+ T cells sorted from PBMCs, taken 5 days after the yellow fever booster vaccination. This sequence uses TRBV10-3 and TRBJ2-3; 12 central bases correspond to TRBD2. The CDR3 is CAISESPTTTSGGYTDTQYF. The DNA reads as follows: TGTGCCATCAGTGAGTCCCCCACGACGACTAGCGGGGGCTATACAGATACGCAGTATTTT.